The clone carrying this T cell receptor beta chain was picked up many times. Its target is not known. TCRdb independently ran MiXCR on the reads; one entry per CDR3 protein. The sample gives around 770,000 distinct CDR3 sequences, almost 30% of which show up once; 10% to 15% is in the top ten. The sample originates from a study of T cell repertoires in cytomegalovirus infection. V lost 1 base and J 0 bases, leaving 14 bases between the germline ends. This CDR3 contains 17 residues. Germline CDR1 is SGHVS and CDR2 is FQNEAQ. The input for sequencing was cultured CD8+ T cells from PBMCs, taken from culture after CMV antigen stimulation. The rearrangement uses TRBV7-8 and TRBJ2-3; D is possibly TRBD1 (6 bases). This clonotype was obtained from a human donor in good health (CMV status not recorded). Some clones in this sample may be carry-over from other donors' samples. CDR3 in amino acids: CASSLETGITSTDTQYF. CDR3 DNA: TGTGCCAGCAGCTTAGAGACAGGCATTACTAGCACAGATACGCAGTATTTT.